The clone carrying this T cell receptor (beta chain) was counted between two and nine times. As yet, its antigen is unknown. These data are taken from a study of blood T cells in healthy people across ages. The ends lost 2 bases at V and 3 bases at J; junction bases unmatched: 8. The CDR3 totals 15 residues. Germline V CDR1 and CDR2: SGDLS, YYNGEE. Whole-study results and caveats: Long-lived donors exceeded aged donors in naive CD4+ cells and diversity.

The authors ran a second PCR of 7 to 11 cycles using a sample-barcoded 5' primer and a J-beta primer mix. Samples each returned at least 3 million CDR3-containing paired-end reads. TCRdb recomputed calls from the 5' RACE reads with MiXCR, one row per CDR3 protein. Of some 1,000,000 distinct CDR3 sequences in the sample, roughly a quarter are singletons; the top ten hold less than 0.85%. These records were also assigned to another study, of T cells of mothers and their children.

This clonotype was sampled from a girl aged 2-10 years in good health. This rearrangement joins TRBV9 to TRBJ2-7; 7 bases match TRBD1. Sequenced input: blood. CDR3 protein: CASSVTSQGNYEQYF. CDR3 in DNA: TGTGCCAGCAGCGTTACTTCACAGGGGAACTACGAGCAGTACTTC.